Described below is a single T cell receptor beta chain sequence and its context. Authors' data handling: Amplification of reference gene primers was used by the study to estimate nucleated cell counts. Repertoires were generated with immunoSEQ multiplex PCR, while TCRdb's copy carries only in-frame clones and drops some. The V and J calls and clone size come from that table; D and trimming were worked out from the DNA. Among more than 150,000 clones listed, roughly 80% were seen once. This sample is drawn from a study of blood T cell repertoires in COVID-19. Researchers sorted participants into cohorts using their self-reported clinical history. The sequencing input was PBMCs or T cells enriched from blood (not recorded which). This clonotype was sampled from a man aged 60-69 years who had been exposed to COVID-19.

The DNA for the CDR3 is TGTGCCAGCAGTGGAGATGAAAAACTGTTTTTT. Encoded protein: CASSGDEKLFF. V gene TRBV12-3 or TRBV12-4 combines with J gene TRBJ1-4; D not resolved. The CDR3 spans 11 residues. Trimming shortened V by 5 bases and J by 6 bases, and 4 bases separated the two germline ends.